This is a list of T cell receptor beta chains from one sample in a study of HIV-infected patients and healthy controls. TCRdb re-analysed the 5' RACE reads in MiXCR, keeping a single row per CDR3 protein. The sample shows some 10,000 distinct CDR3 sequences, 6.5% to 10% of them seen only once. Sequencing was performed on blood. The receptors here all came from an adult in good health. Each CDR3 is given with its conserved first and last residue. Fields, in order: V gene, D gene, clone size, J gene, CDR3 DNA, CDR3 protein. D genes are given only for firm matches. The listing skips clone size in some rows; elsewhere it reads once, few, many or a size class.

V: TRBV5-1
D: -
size: medium-sized
J: TRBJ1-1
DNA: TGCGCCAGCAGCCCCGGGTCAGGGCCGAACACTGAAGCTTTCTTT
CDR3: CASSPGSGPNTEAFF

V: TRBV3-1
D: -
size: many
J: TRBJ2-1
DNA: TGTGCCAGCAGCCCTGGGTCTGGCTTATTCAATGAGCAGTTCTTC
CDR3: CASSPGSGLFNEQFF

V: TRBV7-9
D: -
size: medium-sized
J: TRBJ2-5
DNA: TGTGCCAGCAGCCCAGGGACTCCCCAAGAGACCCAGTACTTC
CDR3: CASSPGTPQETQYF

V: TRBV4-1
D: TRBD1
size: medium-sized
J: TRBJ1-2
DNA: TGCGCCAGCAGCCCAATCGGGACAGGCCAAGGAGGCTACACCTTC
CDR3: CASSPIGTGQGGYTF

V: TRBV20-1
D: -
size: many
J: TRBJ2-4
DNA: TGCAGTGCCGGCTGGGGAGTTCAAAACATTCAGTACTTC
CDR3: CSAGWGVQNIQYF

V: TRBV14
D: TRBD1
size: -
J: TRBJ1-2
DNA: TGTGCCAGCAGCCAAGAATCGAGGGGGCAGAGTGGCTACACCTTC
CDR3: CASSQESRGQSGYTF

V: TRBV29-1
D: -
size: many
J: TRBJ1-1
DNA: TGCAGCGTTGAGGGCTACCGGAAACCTGAAGCTTTCTTT
CDR3: CSVEGYRKPEAFF

V: TRBV29-1
D: -
size: many
J: TRBJ2-3
DNA: TGCAGCGCTGAACTAGCCTCTGGGCCAGATACGCAGTATTTT
CDR3: CSAELASGPDTQYF

V: TRBV19
D: -
size: few
J: TRBJ1-5
DNA: TGTGCCAGTAGTGTCAGGGGAAGCAGCAATCAGCCCCAGCATTTT
CDR3: CASSVRGSSNQPQHF

V: TRBV6-1
D: -
size: medium-sized
J: TRBJ1-1
DNA: TGTGCCAGCAGTGACCCCGCGCGGACCCTACGGACTGAAGCTTTCTTT
CDR3: CASSDPARTLRTEAFF

V: TRBV4-2
D: -
size: -
J: TRBJ2-7
DNA: TGTGCCAGCAGCCAAGACAACTACGAGCAGTACTTC
CDR3: CASSQDNYEQYF

V: TRBV7-9
D: TRBD2
size: few
J: TRBJ2-3
DNA: TGTGCCAGCAGCTTAGCGACTTTACTAGCGGGGAGCACAGATACGCAGTATTTT
CDR3: CASSLATLLAGSTDTQYF

V: TRBV4-1
D: -
size: medium-sized
J: TRBJ1-2
DNA: TGCGCCAGCAGCCAGGGGAGTGGGGGTGCGTATGGCTACACCTTC
CDR3: CASSQGSGGAYGYTF

V: TRBV14
D: -
size: few
J: TRBJ1-1
DNA: TGTGCCAGCAGCCAAGGATGGTCCTCGAACACTGAAGCTTTCTTT
CDR3: CASSQGWSSNTEAFF

V: TRBV20-1
D: -
size: many
J: TRBJ2-7
DNA: TGCAGTGCTAGAGATGTCGCGGGGTCCTACGAGCAGTACTTC
CDR3: CSARDVAGSYEQYF

V: TRBV5-1
D: -
size: many
J: TRBJ1-2
DNA: TGCGCCAGCAGCTATACAGGGAGCGCTGGCTACACCTTC
CDR3: CASSYTGSAGYTF

V: TRBV11-2
D: TRBD1
size: medium-sized
J: TRBJ1-2
DNA: TGTGCCAGCAGCGCAGGACAGGGGCTAATCTTC
CDR3: CASSAGQGLIF

V: TRBV5-6
D: -
size: few
J: TRBJ1-2
DNA: TGTGCCAGCAGCTTGGAACAGGTCTATGGCTACACCTTC
CDR3: CASSLEQVYGYTF

V: TRBV7-9
D: -
size: medium-sized
J: TRBJ1-2
DNA: TGTGCCAGCAGCTTAGAGCAGAGCTATAGCTACACCTTC
CDR3: CASSLEQSYSYTF

V: TRBV7-2
D: -
size: -
J: TRBJ1-3
DNA: TGTGCCAGCAGCGCGCGGCGCAGGGGCTCTGGAAACACCTTATATTTT
CDR3: CASSARRRGSGNTLYF

V: TRBV12-3/TRBV12-4
D: -
size: medium-sized
J: TRBJ1-4
DNA: TGTGCCAGCAGTTTTAGGACACTTAATGAAAAACTGTTTTTT
CDR3: CASSFRTLNEKLFF

V: TRBV27
D: TRBD2
size: -
J: TRBJ2-3
DNA: TGTGCCAGCAGACAAACTAGCGGGGGCACAGATACGCAGTATTTT
CDR3: CASRQTSGGTDTQYF

V: TRBV6-1
D: -
size: medium-sized
J: TRBJ2-1
DNA: TGTGCCAGCAGCGTTTTCTACAATGAGCAGTTCTTC
CDR3: CASSVFYNEQFF

V: TRBV20-1
D: -
size: many
J: TRBJ1-1
DNA: TGCAGTGCTAGAGTGTCGGACTATGAAGCTTTCTTT
CDR3: CSARVSDYEAFF